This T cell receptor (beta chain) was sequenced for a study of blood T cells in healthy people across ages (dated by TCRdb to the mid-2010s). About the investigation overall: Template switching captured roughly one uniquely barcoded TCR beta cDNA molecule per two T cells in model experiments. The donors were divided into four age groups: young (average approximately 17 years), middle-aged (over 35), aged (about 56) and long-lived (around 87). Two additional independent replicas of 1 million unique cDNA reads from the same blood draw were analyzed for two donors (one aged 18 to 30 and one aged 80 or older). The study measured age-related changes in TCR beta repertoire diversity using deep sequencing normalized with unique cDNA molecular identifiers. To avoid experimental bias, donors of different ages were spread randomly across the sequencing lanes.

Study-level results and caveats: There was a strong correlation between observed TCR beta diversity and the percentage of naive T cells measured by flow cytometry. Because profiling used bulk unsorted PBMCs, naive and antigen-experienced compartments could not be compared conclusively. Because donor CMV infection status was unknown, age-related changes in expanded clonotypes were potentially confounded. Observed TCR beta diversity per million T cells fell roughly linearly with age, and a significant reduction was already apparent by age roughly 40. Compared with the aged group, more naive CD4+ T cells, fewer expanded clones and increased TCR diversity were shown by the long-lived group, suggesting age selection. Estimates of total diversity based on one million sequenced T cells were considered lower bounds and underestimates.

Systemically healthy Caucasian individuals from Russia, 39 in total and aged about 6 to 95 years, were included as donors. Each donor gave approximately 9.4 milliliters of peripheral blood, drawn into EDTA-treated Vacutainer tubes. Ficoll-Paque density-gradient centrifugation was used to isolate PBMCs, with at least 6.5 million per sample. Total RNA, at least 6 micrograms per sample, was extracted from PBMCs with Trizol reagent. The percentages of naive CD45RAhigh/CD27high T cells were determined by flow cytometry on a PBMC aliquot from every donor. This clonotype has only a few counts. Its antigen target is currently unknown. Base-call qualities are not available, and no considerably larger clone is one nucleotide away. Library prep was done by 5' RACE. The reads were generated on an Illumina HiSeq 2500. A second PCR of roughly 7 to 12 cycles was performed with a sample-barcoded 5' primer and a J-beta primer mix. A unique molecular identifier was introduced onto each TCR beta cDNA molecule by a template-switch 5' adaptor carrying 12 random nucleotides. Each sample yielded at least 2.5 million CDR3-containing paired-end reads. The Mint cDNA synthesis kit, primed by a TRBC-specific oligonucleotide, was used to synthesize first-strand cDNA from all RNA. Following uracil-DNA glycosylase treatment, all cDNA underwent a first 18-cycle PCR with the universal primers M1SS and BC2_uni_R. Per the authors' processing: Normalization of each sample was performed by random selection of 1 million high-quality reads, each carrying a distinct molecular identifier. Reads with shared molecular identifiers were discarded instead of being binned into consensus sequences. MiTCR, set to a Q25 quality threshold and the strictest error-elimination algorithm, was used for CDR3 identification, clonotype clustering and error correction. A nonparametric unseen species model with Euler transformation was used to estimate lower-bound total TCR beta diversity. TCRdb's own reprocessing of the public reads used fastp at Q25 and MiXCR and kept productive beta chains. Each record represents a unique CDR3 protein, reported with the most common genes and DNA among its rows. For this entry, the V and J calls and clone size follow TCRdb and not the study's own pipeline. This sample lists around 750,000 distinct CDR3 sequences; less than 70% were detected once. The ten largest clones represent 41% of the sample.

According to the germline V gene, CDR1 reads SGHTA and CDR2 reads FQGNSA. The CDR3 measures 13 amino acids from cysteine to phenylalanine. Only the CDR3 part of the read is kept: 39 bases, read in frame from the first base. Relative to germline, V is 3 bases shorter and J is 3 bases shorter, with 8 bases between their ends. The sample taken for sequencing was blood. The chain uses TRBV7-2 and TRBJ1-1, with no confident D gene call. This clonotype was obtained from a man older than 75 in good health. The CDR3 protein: CASSFASDTEAFF. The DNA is TGTGCCAGCAGCTTCGCAAGCGACACTGAAGCTTTCTTT.